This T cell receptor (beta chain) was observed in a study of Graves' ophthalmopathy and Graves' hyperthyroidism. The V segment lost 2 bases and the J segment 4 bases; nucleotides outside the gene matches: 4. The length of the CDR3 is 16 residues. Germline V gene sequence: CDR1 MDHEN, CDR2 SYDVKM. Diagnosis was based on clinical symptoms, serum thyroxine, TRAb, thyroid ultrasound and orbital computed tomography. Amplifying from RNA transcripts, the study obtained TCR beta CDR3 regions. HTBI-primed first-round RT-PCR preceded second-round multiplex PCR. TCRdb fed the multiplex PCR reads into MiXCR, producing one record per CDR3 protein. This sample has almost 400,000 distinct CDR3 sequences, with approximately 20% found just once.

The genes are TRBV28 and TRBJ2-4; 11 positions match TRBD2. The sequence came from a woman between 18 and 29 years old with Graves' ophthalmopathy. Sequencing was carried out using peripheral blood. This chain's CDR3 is CASSLITSGSKNIQYF. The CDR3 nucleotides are TGTGCCAGCAGTTTAATAACTAGCGGGAGTAAAAACATTCAGTACTTC.